This TCR beta chain was identified during a study of blood T cell repertoires in COVID-19 (dated by TCRdb to the early 2020s). About the investigation overall: Samples from collaborators originated in the United States, Italy and Spain and spanned both the acute and convalescent phases of COVID-19. The prospective study material was composed of cDNA or gDNA derived from T cells, B-cell-depleted T cells, or PBMCs. Deeply sampled blood TCRbeta repertoires from subjects exposed to, actively infected with, or recovered from COVID-19 were included in the dataset. The repertoires were released in a freely available public database intended as a resource for research on the immune response to SARS-CoV-2. The samples were drawn from the first 160 participants of the ongoing ImmuneRACE study and from over a thousand subjects provided by 6 global collaborators. Nearly every sample came with metadata listing a de-identified subject ID, COVID-19 status, age in years and sex. Where available, HLA class I and class II types were obtained from metadata supplied by the sample provider rather than from assay-based typing.

Via the germline V gene (reference sequence), CDR1 is SEHNR and CDR2 FQNEAQ. The CDR3 covers 11 residues, taking in both the cysteine and the phenylalanine. Left in the record is the CDR3 DNA by itself, 33 bases read in frame from the first base. V sheds 4 bases and J sheds 4 bases, leaving 3 bases between their ends. The immunoSEQ Assay, a bias-controlled multiplex PCR, was used to amplify TCRbeta CDR3 regions from genomic DNA. The study's own analysis went as follows. The number of nucleated cells in each sample was estimated from the amplification of reference gene primers within the assay. To quantify the absolute abundance of each unique TCRbeta CDR3 rearrangement, sequence reads were collapsed and filtered. For each sample, productive Simpson clonality was calculated by taking the square root of Simpson's diversity index across productive rearrangements. This immuneACCESS table, as held by TCRdb, lists in-frame sequences with V and J called but not all clones. Of the missing ones, under half trace to an unresolved V gene in checked studies; the others have no known cause. V, J and clone size are taken as reported in that table, and D and trimming were inferred from the DNA itself. The sample table shows 300,000 to 400,000 clones, and approximately 86% are seen once. Approximately 4.4% of the sample lies in the top ten.

In regard to this clone: Its antigen is unknown. The sample holds no much larger clone one base away, and base qualities are not on file.

Participants in the prospective study were enrolled through a virtual design, were aged about 18 to 90 years, and lived in approximately 24 United States geographic areas. To assign participants to cohorts, the prospective study relied on clinical history that participants themselves reported in a screening survey and a study questionnaire. In the prospective study, whole blood, serum and a nasopharyngeal or oropharyngeal swab were collected from each participant by mobile phlebotomists. Over an approximately two-month period, participants in the prospective study had the option of providing additional blood draws and questionnaires. Blood samples from the prospective study were shipped frozen or at room temperature prior to DNA extraction. On the study overall, not on this receptor specifically: The quantity of clinical and demographic metadata differed by source and by participant and was supplied without curation.

Input material: PBMCs or T cells enriched from blood (not recorded which). The sequence came from a woman between 40 and 55 years old with acute COVID-19. Rearrangement joined TRBV7-9 to TRBJ2-3; no D gene is confidently identified. The DNA reads as follows: TGTGCCAGCAGCTCCTCAGATACGCAGTATTTT. Its protein product is CASSSSDTQYF.